This T cell receptor (beta chain) came from a study of technical replicates of blood from a handful of donors. Produced via immunoSEQ multiplex PCR; TCRdb's table is partial and in-frame only. The profile covers more than 90,000 clones, with approximately 96% appearing a single time and 0.2% to 0.25% taken by the ten largest. Sequencing input: T cells isolated from PBMCs. This receptor was taken from a human donor in good health.

This CDR3 is CASSQRTGFTYEQYF. In DNA, the CDR3 is TGCGCCAGCAGCCAAAGGACAGGGTTCACCTACGAGCAGTACTTC. This sequence joins TRBV4-1 and TRBJ2-7; TRBD1 agrees at 8 bases. V dropped 2 bases and J dropped 2; count of bases not matched to a gene: 5. Germline CDR1 is MGHRA and CDR2 is YSYEKL. The CDR3 totals 15 residues.